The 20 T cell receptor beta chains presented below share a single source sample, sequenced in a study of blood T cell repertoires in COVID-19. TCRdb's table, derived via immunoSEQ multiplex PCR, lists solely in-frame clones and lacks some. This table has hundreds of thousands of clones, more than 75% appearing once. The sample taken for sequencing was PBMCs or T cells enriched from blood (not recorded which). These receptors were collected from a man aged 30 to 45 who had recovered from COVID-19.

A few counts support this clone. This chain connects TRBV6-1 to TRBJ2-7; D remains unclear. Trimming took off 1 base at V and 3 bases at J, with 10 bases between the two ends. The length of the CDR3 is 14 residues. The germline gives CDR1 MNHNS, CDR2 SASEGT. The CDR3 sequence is CASSEVGRIYEQYF. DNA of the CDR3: TGTGCCAGCAGTGAAGTCGGCAGGATCTACGAGCAGTACTTC.

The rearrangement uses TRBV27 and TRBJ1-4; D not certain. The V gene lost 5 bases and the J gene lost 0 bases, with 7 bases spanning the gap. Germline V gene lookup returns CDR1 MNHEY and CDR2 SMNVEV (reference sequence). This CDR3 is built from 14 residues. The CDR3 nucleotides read TGTGCCAGCAGTCGACTTGCAACTAATGAAAAACTGTTTTTT. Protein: CASSRLATNEKLFF.

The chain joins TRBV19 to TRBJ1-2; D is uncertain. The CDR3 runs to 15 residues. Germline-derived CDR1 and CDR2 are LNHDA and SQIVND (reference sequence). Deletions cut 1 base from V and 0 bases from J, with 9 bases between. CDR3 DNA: TGTGCCAGTAGTATAGGCGCGGTTACTAACTATGGCTACACCTTC. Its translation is CASSIGAVTNYGYTF. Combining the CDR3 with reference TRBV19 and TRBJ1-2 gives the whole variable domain DGGITQSPKYLFRKEGQNVTLSCEQNLNHDAMYWYRQDPGQGLRLIYYSQIVNDFQKGDIAEGYSVSREKKESFPLTVTSAQKNPTAFYLCASSIGAVTNYGYTFGSGTRLTVV.

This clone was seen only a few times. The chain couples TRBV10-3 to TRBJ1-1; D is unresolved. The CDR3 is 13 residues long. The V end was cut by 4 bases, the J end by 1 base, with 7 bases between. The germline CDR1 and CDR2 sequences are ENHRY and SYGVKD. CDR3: CAISARWNTEAFF. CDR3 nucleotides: TGTGCCATCAGTGCCCGGTGGAACACTGAAGCTTTCTTT.

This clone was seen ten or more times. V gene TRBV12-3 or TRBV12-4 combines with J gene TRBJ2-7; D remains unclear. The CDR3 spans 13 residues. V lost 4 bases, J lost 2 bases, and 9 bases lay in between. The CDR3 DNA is TGTGCCAGCAGTTCCCGAACTGCCTACGAGCAGTACTTC. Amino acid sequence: CASSSRTAYEQYF.

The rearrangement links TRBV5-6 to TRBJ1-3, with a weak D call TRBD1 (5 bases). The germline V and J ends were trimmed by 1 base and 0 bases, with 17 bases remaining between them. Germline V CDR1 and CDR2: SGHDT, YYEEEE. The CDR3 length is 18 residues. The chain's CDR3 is CASSLIRLGRSSGNTIYF. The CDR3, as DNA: TGTGCCAGCAGCTTGATTCGATTGGGGCGTTCCTCTGGAAACACCATATATTTT.

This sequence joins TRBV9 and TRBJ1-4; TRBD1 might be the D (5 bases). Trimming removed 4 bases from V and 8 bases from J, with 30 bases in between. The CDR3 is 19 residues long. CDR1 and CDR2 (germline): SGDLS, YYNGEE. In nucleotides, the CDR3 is TGTGCCAGCAGCTCAACCCTGGGCGTGGAGGGACGGCATTGGGAAAAACTGTTTTTT. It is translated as CASSSTLGVEGRHWEKLFF.

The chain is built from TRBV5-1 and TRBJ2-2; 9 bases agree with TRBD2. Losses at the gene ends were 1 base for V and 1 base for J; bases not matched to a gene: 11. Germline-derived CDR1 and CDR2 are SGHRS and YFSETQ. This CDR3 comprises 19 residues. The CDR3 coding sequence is TGCGCCAGCAGCTTGCAAAGAATAGCGGGAGAAGGGAACACCGGGGAGCTGTTTTTT. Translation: CASSLQRIAGEGNTGELFF.

This chain's CDR3 is CASSSGDSGNTIYF. CDR3 coding DNA: TGTGCCAGTAGTAGCGGAGACTCTGGAAACACCATATATTTT. The rearrangement joins TRBV19 to TRBJ1-3, with D unresolved. The CDR3 runs 14 residues. Germline CDR1 and CDR2: LNHDA and SQIVND (reference sequence). V gave up 4 bases and J gave up 0 bases, with 7 bases separating them.

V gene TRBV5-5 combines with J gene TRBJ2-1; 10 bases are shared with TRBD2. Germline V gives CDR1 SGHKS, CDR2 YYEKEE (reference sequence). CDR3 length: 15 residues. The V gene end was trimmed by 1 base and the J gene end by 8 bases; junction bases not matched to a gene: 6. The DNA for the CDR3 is TGTGCCAGCAGCTTGCGAGCGGGAGGGCCGGATGAGCAGTTCTTC. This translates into CASSLRAGGPDEQFF.

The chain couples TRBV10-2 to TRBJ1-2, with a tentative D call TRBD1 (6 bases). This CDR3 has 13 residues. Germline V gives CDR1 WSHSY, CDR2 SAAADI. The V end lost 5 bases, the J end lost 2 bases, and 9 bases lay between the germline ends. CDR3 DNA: TGCGCCAGCAGTCCTCAGGGGAACTATGGCTACACCTTC. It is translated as CASSPQGNYGYTF.

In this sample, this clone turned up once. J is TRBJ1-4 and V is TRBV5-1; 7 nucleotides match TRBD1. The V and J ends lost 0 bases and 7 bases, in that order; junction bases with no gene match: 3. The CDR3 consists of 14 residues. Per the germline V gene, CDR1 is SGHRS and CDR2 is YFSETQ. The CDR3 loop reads CASSLGGGGEKLFF. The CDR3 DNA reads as TGCGCCAGCAGCTTGGGAGGGGGCGGTGAAAAACTGTTTTTT.

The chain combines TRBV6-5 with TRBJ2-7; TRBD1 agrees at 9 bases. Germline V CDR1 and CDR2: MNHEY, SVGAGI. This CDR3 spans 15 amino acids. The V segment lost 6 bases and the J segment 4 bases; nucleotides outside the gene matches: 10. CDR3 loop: CASRADRGIGYEQYF. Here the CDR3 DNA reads TGTGCCAGCAGAGCTGACAGGGGGATTGGGTACGAGCAGTACTTC.

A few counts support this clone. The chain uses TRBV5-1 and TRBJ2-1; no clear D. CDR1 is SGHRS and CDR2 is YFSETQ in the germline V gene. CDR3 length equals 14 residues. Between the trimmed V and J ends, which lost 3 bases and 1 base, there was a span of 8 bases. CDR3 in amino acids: CASSSTLSYNEQFF. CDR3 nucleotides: TGCGCCAGCAGCTCCACCCTATCCTACAATGAGCAGTTCTTC.

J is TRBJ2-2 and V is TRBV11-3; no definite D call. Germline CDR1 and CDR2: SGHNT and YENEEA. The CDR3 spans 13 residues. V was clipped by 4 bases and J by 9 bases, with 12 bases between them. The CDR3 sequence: CASSYNTKRELFF. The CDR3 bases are TGTGCCAGCAGCTATAACACGAAGAGGGAGCTGTTTTTT.

This CDR3 reads CASSTNRDREAFF. CDR3 bases: TGTGCCAGCAGCACTAACCGCGACAGAGAAGCTTTCTTT. The chain uses TRBV7-8 and TRBJ1-1; possibly TRBD1 for D (5 bases). V was trimmed by 5 bases and J by 8 bases, leaving 15 bases between them. Germline lookup yields CDR1 SGHVS and CDR2 FQNEAQ. The length of the CDR3 is 13 residues.

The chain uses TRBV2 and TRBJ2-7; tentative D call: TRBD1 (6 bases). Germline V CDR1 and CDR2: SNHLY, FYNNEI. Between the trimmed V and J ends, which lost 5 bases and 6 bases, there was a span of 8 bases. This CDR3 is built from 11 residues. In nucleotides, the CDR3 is TGTGCCAGCAGTCAGGGGTCCGAGCAGTACTTC. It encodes CASSQGSEQYF.

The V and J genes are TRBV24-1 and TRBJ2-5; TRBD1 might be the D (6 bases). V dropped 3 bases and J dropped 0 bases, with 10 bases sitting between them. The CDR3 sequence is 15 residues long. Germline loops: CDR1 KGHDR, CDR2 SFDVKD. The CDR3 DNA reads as TGTGCCACCAGTGATCCTGGACAGTACCAAGAGACCCAGTACTTC. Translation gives CATSDPGQYQETQYF.

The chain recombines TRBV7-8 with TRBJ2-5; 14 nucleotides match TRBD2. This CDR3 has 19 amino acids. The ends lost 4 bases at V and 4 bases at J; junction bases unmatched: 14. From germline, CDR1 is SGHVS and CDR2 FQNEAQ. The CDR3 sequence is CASSYPTSGRAVGGETQYF. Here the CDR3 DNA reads TGTGCCAGCAGCTACCCGACTAGCGGGAGGGCCGTGGGAGGAGAGACCCAGTACTTC.

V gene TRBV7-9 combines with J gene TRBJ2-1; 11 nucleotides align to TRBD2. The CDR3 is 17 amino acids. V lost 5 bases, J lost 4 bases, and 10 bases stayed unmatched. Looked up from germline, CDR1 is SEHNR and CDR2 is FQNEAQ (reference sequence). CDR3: CASSPRLAGKSYNEQFF. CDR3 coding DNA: TGTGCCAGCAGCCCTCGACTAGCGGGAAAGTCGTACAATGAGCAGTTCTTC. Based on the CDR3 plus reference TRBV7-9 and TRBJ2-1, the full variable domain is DTGVSQNPRHKITKRGQNVTFRCDPISEHNRLYWYRQTLGQGPEFLTYFQNEAQLEKSRLLSDRFSAERPKGSFSTLEIQRTEQGDSAMYLCASSPRLAGKSYNEQFFGPGTRLTVL.